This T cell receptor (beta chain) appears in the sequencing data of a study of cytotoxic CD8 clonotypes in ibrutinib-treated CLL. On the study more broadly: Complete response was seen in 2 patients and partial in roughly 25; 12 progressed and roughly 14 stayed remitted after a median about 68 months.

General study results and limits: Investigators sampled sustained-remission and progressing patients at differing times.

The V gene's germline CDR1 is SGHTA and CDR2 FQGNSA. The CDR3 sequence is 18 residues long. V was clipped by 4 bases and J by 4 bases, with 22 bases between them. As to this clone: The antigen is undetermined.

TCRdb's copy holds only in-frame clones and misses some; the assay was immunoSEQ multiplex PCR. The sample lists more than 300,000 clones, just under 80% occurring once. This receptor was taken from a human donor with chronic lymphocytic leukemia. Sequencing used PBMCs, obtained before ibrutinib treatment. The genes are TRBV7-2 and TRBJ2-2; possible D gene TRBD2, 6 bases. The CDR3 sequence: CASSSRVRVGSVTGELFF. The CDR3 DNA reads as TGTGCCAGCAGCTCAAGGGTCCGGGTCGGGAGTGTCACCGGGGAGCTGTTTTTT.